The clone carrying this TCR beta chain was picked up a small number of times. This sample stems from a study of shared clonotypes between healthy human individuals. In germline, CDR1 is SNHLY, CDR2 FYNNEI. This CDR3 has 12 amino acids. Trimming stripped 6 bases from V and 4 bases from J, with 9 bases between. Some clones are missing from TCRdb's copy, which holds only in-frame ones; the method was immunoSEQ multiplex PCR. The sample lists about a million clones, about three quarters occurring once. The chain links TRBV2 to TRBJ1-2, with D uncertain. The source is a man between 18 and 35 years old in good health. The sequencing input was memory CD4+ T cells sorted from blood. Subset here: CD45RA-negative fraction. The chain's CDR3 is CASSPPSYGYTF. In nucleotides, the CDR3 is TGTGCCAGCAGCCCCCCTTCCTATGGCTACACCTTC.